Listed below are T cell receptor beta chains from one sample, sequenced in a study of blood T cell repertoires in COVID-19. Here immunoSEQ multiplex PCR was the method, and the copy in TCRdb shows in-frame clones only, minus some. The table shows roughly 200,000 clones, with roughly 88% occurring only once. Sequencing was performed on peripheral blood. The receptors were sampled from a man in his forties with acute or convalescent COVID-19. CDR3s include the opening cysteine and the closing phenylalanine or tryptophan. D genes are given only for firm matches. Clone sizes are given selectively: once, few, many, or a class where the clone is expanded.

TRBV7-3	NA	TRBJ2-2	TRBD2	TGTGCCAGCAGCTTAGGGACTAGCGGAGGAGGGGAGCTGTTTTTT	CASSLGTSGGGELFF
TRBV6-4	NA	TRBJ1-2	TRBD1	TGTGCCAGCAGTCAGGGGGCGCGTGGCTATGGCTACACCTTC	CASSQGARGYGYTF
TRBV30	once	TRBJ1-1	TRBD1	TGTGCCTTTAATCACAGGGGGCTGAAGACTGAAGCTTTCTTT	CAFNHRGLKTEAFF
TRBV9	NA	TRBJ2-1	NA	TGTGCCAGCGCCACTCGGGGGTCCAATGAGCAGTTCTTC	CASATRGSNEQFF
TRBV5-1	NA	TRBJ2-5	TRBD1	TGCGCCAGCAGCTTGGGACAGGGCCAAGAGACCCAGTACTTC	CASSLGQGQETQYF
TRBV11-3	NA	TRBJ2-2	TRBD1	TGTGCCAGCAGCAAAGGACAGGGTAACACCGGGGAGCTGTTTTTT	CASSKGQGNTGELFF
TRBV3-1/TRBV3-2	NA	TRBJ1-2	TRBD1	TGTGCCAGCAGCCAAGATGCAGGGGGTAGGGGCTACACCTTC	CASSQDAGGRGYTF
TRBV4-1	NA	TRBJ2-3	NA	TGCGCCAGCAGCCTTCAGCAAGGGGGAGTCGCCACAGATACGCAGTATTTT	CASSLQQGGVATDTQYF
TRBV12-3/TRBV12-4	NA	TRBJ2-7	NA	TGTGCCAGCAGTTTAGATAGATACGAGCAGTACTTC	CASSLDRYEQYF
TRBV7-9	once	TRBJ2-5	NA	TGTGCCAGCAGCCGAGGGACATTAGAGACCCAGTACTTC	CASSRGTLETQYF
TRBV20-1	once	TRBJ1-5	NA	TGCAGTGCTAGTCTTGGAGGGGTGGGACAGCCCCAGCATTTT	CSASLGGVGQPQHF
TRBV6-1	NA	TRBJ2-2	NA	TGTGCCAGCAGTGAGTGGACAGTCAACACCGGGGAGCTGTTTTTT	CASSEWTVNTGELFF
TRBV27	NA	TRBJ1-5	NA	TGTGCCAGCAGACCGGGACTCAATAGCAATCAGCCCCAGCATTTT	CASRPGLNSNQPQHF
TRBV7-7	NA	TRBJ2-3	TRBD1	TGTGCCAGCAGCCTGGACAGGACCCCCGTGCATACGCAGTATTTT	CASSLDRTPVHTQYF
TRBV12-3/TRBV12-4	NA	TRBJ2-3	NA	TGTGCCAGCAGTTTAGCCAAAACAGATACGCAGTATTTT	CASSLAKTDTQYF
TRBV29-1	NA	TRBJ1-2	TRBD1	TGCAGCGCCGGGGACAGGAGGACCAACTATGGCTACACCTTC	CSAGDRRTNYGYTF
TRBV27	NA	TRBJ2-1	TRBD1	TGTGCCAGCAGTTCCGGACAGGGCGCCTACAATGAGCAGTTCTTC	CASSSGQGAYNEQFF
TRBV7-8	NA	TRBJ2-7	NA	TGTGCCAGCAGCCCGAGCGGAGCCAGCTACGAGCAGTACTTC	CASSPSGASYEQYF
TRBV21-1	NA	TRBJ1-2	NA	TGTGCCAGGCTTTCTAGGACAGCCTATGGCTACACCTTC	CARLSRTAYGYTF
TRBV5-6	once	TRBJ1-3	NA	TGTGCCAGCAGCTTTGTGGACAGAGCTGGAAACACCATATATTTT	CASSFVDRAGNTIYF
TRBV6-2/TRBV6-3	NA	TRBJ2-5	TRBD2	TGTGCCAGCAGTTCCGGGACTAGCGGTTATTACCAAGAGACCCAGTACTTC	CASSSGTSGYYQETQYF
TRBV4-1	NA	TRBJ2-5	NA	TGCGCCAGCAGCCCGCCCCTCCCTCAGGCGACCCAGTACTTC	CASSPPLPQATQYF
TRBV19	NA	TRBJ1-5	NA	TGTGCCAGTAGTATGCGGGGGTCAAGCAATCAGCCCCAGCATTTT	CASSMRGSSNQPQHF
TRBV9	NA	TRBJ2-3	TRBD1	TGTGCCAGCAGCTCTACGGCGGGGGACAGGGGTGCAGATACGCAGTATTTT	CASSSTAGDRGADTQYF
TRBV19	NA	TRBJ2-7	TRBD1	TGTGCCAGTAGTGACAGGGGGTACGAGCAGTACTTC	CASSDRGYEQYF
TRBV2	NA	TRBJ1-5	TRBD1	TGTGCCAGCACGAGGACAGGGAATCAGCCCCAGCATTTT	CASTRTGNQPQHF
TRBV29-1	NA	TRBJ2-7	NA	TGCAGCGTCCGGGAGCGGAACTCCTACGAGCAGTACTTC	CSVRERNSYEQYF
TRBV7-8	NA	TRBJ1-6	NA	TGTGCCAGCAGCCGCCCCCACAGCAATTCACCCCTCCACTTT	CASSRPHSNSPLHF
TRBV19	NA	TRBJ1-2	TRBD1	TGTGCCAGTAGTCCAGGACAGGGGGAATATGGCTACACCTTC	CASSPGQGEYGYTF
TRBV10-3	NA	TRBJ2-7	TRBD1	TGTGCCATCAGTGAGTCGACAGGGAAGGTGTACTTC	CAISESTGKVYF
TRBV15	NA	TRBJ2-1	TRBD2	TGTGCCACTAAGGGACTAGCGGGAGTAGTTGAGCAGTTCTTC	CATKGLAGVVEQFF
TRBV7-3	NA	TRBJ2-1	NA	TGTGCCAGCAGCTTATTTCAGGGCACCGATGAGCAGTTCTTC	CASSLFQGTDEQFF
TRBV29-1	many	TRBJ1-1	NA	TGCAGCGTTCCCAGGCAGGGGATGAACACTGAAGCTTTCTTT	CSVPRQGMNTEAFF
TRBV30	NA	TRBJ2-3	NA	TGTGCCTGGAGTACAGTAGCGAGGGCAGATACGCAGTATTTT	CAWSTVARADTQYF
TRBV6-5	NA	TRBJ2-5	NA	TGTGCCAGCAGACAGGGAGAGACCCAGTACTTC	CASRQGETQYF